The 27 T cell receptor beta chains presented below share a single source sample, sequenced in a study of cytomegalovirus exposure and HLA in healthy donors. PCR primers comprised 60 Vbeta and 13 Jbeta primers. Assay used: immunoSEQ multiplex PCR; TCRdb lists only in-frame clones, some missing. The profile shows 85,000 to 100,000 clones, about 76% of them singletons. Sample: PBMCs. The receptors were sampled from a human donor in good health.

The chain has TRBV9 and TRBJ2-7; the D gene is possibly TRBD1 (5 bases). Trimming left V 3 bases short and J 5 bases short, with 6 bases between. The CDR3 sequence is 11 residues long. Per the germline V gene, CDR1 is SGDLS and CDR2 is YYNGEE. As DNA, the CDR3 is TGTGCCAGCAGCGGCAGGGACGAGCAGTACTTC. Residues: CASSGRDEQYF.

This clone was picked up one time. CDR3 nucleotide sequence: TGTGCCAGTAGCACTATCGACTCGGGCAGGGGGAACACTGAAGCTTTCTTT. Protein: CASSTIDSGRGNTEAFF. The chain couples TRBV19 to TRBJ1-1, with D possibly being TRBD1 (6 bases). Germline CDR1 and CDR2: LNHDA and SQIVND (reference sequence). With 6 bases removed from V and 1 base from J, the gap between germline ends came to 21 bases. The CDR3 loop spans 17 amino acids.

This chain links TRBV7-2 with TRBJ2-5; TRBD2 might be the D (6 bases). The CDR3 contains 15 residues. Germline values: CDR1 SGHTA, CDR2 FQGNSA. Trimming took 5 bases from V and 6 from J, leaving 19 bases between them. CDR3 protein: CASSRVGRDRKTQYF. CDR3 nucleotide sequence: TGTGCCAGCAGCCGGGTGGGGCGGGATAGGAAGACCCAGTACTTC.

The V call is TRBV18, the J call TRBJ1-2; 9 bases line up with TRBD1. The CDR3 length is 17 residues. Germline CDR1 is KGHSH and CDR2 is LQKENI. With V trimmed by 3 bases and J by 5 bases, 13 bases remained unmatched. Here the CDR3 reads CASSPTVGQGIDYGYTF. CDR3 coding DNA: TGTGCCAGCTCACCCACCGTGGGACAGGGAATCGATTATGGCTACACCTTC. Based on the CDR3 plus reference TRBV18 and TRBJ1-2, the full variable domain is NAGVMQNPRHLVRRRGQEARLRCSPMKGHSHVYWYRQLPEEGLKFMVYLQKENIIDESGMPKERFSAEFPKEGPSILRIQQVVRGDSAAYFCASSPTVGQGIDYGYTFGSGTRLTVV.

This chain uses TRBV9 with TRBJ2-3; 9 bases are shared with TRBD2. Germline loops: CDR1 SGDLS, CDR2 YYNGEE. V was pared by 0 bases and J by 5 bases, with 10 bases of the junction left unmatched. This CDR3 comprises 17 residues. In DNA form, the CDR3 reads TGTGCCAGCAGCGTAGTAAATTCCAGCGGGAGGCAAGATACGCAGTATTTT. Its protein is CASSVVNSSGRQDTQYF.

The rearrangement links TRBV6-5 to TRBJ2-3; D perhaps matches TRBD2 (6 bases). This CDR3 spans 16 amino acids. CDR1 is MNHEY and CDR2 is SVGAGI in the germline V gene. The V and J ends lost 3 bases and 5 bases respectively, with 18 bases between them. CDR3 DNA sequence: TGTGCCAGCAGTTATCCCTGGCGGGAATTAAAAGATACGCAGTATTTT. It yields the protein CASSYPWRELKDTQYF.

The CDR3 loop is CASSDRDYSGSDEQYF. The CDR3 DNA reads TGCGCCAGCAGCGACAGGGACTACAGCGGGAGTGACGAGCAGTACTTC. The chain joins TRBV5-1 to TRBJ2-7; D possibly corresponds to TRBD2 (8 bases). The length of the CDR3 is 16 residues. The germline gives CDR1 SGHRS, CDR2 YFSETQ. Trimming took off 4 bases at V and 5 bases at J, with 22 bases between the two ends.

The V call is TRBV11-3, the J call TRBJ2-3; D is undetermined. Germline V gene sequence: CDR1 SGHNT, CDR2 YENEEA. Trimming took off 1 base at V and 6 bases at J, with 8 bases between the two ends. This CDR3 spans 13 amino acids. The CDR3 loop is CASSLVASDTQYF. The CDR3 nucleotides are TGTGCCAGCAGCTTAGTAGCATCGGATACGCAGTATTTT. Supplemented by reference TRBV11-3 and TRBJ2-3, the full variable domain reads EAGVVQSPRYKIIEKKQPVAFWCNPISGHNTLYWYLQNLGQGPELLIRYENEEAVDDSQLPKDRFSAERLKGVDSTLKIQPAELGDSAVYLCASSLVASDTQYFGPGTRLTVL.

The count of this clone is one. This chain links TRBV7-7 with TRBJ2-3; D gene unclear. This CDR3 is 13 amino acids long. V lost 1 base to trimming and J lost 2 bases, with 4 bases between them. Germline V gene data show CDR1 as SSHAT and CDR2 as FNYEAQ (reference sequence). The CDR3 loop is CASSLDYTDTQYF. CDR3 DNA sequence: TGTGCCAGCAGCTTAGATTACACAGATACGCAGTATTTT. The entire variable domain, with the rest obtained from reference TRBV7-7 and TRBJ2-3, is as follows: GAGVSQSPRYKVTKRGQDVTLRCDPISSHATLYWYQQALGQGPEFLTYFNYEAQPDKSGLPSDRFSAERPEGSISTLTIQRTEQRDSAMYRCASSLDYTDTQYFGPGTRLTVL.

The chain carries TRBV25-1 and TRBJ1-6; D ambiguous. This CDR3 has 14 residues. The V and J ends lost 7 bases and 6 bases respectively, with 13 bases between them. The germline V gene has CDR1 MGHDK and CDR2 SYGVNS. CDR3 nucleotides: TGTGCCAGCATGCGAGGGATACCTAATTCACCCCTCCACTTT. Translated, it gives CASMRGIPNSPLHF. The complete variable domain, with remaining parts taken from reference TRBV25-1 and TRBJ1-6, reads EADIYQTPRYLVIGTGKKITLECSQTMGHDKMYWYQQDPGMELHLIHYSYGVNSTEKGDLSSESTVSRIRTEHFPLTLESARPSHTSQYLCASMRGIPNSPLHFGNGTRLTVT.

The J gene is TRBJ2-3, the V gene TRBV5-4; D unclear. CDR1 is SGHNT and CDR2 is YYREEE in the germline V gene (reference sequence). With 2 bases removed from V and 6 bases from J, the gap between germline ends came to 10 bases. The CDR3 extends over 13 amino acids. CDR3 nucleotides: TGTGCCAGCAGCTTTTCCCCGACTGATACGCAGTATTTT. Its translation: CASSFSPTDTQYF.

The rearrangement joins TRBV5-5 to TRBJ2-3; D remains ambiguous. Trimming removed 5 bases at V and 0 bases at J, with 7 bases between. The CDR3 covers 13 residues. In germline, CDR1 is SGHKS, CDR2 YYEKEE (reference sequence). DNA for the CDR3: TGTGCCAGCAGATCTAAAAGCACAGATACGCAGTATTTT. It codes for CASRSKSTDTQYF. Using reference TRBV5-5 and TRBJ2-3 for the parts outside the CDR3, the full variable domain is DAGVTQSPTHLIKTRGQQVTLRCSPISGHKSVSWYQQVLGQGPQFIFQYYEKEERGRGNFPDRFSARQFPNYSSELNVNALLLGDSALYLCASRSKSTDTQYFGPGTRLTVL.

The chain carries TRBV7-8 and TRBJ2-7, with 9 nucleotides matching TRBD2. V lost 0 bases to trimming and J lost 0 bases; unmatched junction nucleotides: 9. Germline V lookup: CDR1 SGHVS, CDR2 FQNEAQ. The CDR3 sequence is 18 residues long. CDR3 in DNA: TGTGCCAGCAGCTTAGCGCTTCCTAGCGGGAAGAGCTCCTACGAGCAGTACTTC. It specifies CASSLALPSGKSSYEQYF.

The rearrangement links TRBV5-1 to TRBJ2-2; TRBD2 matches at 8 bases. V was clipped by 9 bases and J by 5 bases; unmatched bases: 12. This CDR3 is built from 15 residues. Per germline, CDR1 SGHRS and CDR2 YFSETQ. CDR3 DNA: TGCGCCACCCGGGAAACTAGCGGTAGAACCGGGGAGCTGTTTTTT. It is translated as CATRETSGRTGELFF.

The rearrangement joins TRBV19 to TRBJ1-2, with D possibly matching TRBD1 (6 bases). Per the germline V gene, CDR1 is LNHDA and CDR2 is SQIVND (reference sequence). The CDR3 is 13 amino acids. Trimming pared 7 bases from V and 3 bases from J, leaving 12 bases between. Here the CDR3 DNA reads TGTGCCAGTACCCCCGGGACACACTATGGCTACACCTTC. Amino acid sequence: CASTPGTHYGYTF.

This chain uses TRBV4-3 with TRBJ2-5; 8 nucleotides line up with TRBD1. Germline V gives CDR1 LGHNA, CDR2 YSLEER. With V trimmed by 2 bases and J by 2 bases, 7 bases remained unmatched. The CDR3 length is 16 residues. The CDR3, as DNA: TGCGCCAGCAGCCAACTGACAAACAGGGGGCAAGAGACCCAGTACTTC. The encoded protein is CASSQLTNRGQETQYF.

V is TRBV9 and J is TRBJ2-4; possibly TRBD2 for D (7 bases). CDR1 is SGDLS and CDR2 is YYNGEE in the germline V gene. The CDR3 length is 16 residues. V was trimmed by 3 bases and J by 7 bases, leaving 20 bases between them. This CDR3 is CASSARGGGDRNIQYF. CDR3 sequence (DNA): TGTGCCAGCAGCGCTAGAGGGGGAGGGGATAGGAACATTCAGTACTTC.

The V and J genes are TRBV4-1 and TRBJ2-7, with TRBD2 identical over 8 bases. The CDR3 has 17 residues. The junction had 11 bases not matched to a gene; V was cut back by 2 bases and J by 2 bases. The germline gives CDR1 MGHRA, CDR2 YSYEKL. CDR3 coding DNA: TGCGCCAGCAGCCAAAGCCCGGGTGGTAGCGGGGCCTACGAGCAGTACTTC. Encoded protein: CASSQSPGGSGAYEQYF.

The CDR3 DNA follows: TGTGCCAGCAGCTTGGCGGGAGGGGCCTACAATGAGCAGTTCTTC. Translating it yields CASSLAGGAYNEQFF. V is TRBV5-4 and J is TRBJ2-1; the match to TRBD2 covers 8 bases. Germline CDR1 and CDR2: SGHNT and YYREEE (reference sequence). CDR3 length equals 15 residues. The trim removed 0 bases at V and 2 bases at J, leaving 1 base unmatched. Full variable domain (outside the CDR3, taken from reference TRBV5-4 and TRBJ2-1): ETGVTQSPTHLIKTRGQQVTLRCSSQSGHNTVSWYQQALGQGPQFIFQYYREEENGRGNFPPRFSGLQFPNYSSELNVNALELDDSALYLCASSLAGGAYNEQFFGPGTRLTVL.

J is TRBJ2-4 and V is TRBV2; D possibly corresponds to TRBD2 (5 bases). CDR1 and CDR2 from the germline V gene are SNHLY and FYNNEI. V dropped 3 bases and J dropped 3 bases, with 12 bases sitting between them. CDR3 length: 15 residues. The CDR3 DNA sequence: TGTGCCAGCAGTGATATTTGGACTGGCAAAAACATTCAGTACTTC. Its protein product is CASSDIWTGKNIQYF.

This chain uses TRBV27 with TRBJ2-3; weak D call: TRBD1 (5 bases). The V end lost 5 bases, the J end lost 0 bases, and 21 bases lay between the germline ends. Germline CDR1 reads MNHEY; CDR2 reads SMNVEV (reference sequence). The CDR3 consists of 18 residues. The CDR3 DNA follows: TGTGCCAGCAGTCCCCCCCGATGGGGCCGAATTAGCACAGATACGCAGTATTTT. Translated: CASSPPRWGRISTDTQYF.

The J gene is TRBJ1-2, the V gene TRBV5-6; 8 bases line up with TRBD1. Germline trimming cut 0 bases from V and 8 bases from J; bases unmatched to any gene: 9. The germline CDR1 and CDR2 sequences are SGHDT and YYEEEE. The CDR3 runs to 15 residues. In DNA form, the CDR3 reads TGTGCCAGCAGCTTGGGACCGGGACAGGCCCTCGGCTACACCTTC. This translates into CASSLGPGQALGYTF.

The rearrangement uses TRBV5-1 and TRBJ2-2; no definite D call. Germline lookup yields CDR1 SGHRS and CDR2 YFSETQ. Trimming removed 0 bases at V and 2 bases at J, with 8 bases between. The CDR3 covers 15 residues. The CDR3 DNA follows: TGCGCCAGCAGCTTGGTCCCTAAAAACACCGGGGAGCTGTTTTTT. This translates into CASSLVPKNTGELFF.

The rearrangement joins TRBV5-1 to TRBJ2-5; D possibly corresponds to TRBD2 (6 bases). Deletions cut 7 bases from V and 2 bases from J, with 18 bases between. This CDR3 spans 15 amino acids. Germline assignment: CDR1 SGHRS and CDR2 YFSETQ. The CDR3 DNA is TGCGCCAGCTACACGGGGGAAACTTTACAAGAGACCCAGTACTTC. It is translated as CASYTGETLQETQYF.

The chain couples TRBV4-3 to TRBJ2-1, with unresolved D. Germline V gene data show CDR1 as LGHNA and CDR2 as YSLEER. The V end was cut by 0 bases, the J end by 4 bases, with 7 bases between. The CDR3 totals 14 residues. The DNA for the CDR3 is TGCGCCAGCAGCCAAGAACTTGTTTACAATGAGCAGTTCTTC. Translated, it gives CASSQELVYNEQFF.

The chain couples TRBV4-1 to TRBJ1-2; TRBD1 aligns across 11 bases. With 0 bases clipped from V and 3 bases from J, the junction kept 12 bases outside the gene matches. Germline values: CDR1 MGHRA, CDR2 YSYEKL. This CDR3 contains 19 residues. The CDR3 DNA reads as TGCGCCAGCAGCCAAGATAGGGCCGGGACAGGGGGTTTGGACTATGGCTACACCTTC. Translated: CASSQDRAGTGGLDYGYTF.

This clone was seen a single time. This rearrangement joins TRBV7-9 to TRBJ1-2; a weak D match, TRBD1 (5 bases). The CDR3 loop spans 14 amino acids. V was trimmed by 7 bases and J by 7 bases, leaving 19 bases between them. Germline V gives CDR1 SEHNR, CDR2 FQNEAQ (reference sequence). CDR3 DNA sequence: TGTGCCAGCACCCCAGAGGCAGGGTTAGTTGGCTACACCTTC. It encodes CASTPEAGLVGYTF. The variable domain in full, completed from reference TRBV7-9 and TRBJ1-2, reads DTGVSQNPRHKITKRGQNVTFRCDPISEHNRLYWYRQTLGQGPEFLTYFQNEAQLEKSRLLSDRFSAERPKGSFSTLEIQRTEQGDSAMYLCASTPEAGLVGYTFGSGTRLTVV.